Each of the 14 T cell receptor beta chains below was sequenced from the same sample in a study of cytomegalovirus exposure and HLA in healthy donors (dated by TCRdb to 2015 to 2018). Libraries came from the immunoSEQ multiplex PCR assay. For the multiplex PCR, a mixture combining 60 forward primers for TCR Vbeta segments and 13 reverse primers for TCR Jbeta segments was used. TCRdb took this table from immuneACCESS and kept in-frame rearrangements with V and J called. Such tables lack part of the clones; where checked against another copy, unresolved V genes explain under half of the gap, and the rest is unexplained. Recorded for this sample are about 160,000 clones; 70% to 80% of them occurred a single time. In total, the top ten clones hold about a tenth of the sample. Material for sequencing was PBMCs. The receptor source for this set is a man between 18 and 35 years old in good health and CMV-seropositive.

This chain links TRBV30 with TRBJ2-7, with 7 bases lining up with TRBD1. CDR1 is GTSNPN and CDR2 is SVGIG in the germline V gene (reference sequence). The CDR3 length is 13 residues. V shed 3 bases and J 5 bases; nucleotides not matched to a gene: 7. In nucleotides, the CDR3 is TGTGCCTGGAGACAGGGGAAGTTAGACGAGCAGTACTTC. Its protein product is CAWRQGKLDEQYF.

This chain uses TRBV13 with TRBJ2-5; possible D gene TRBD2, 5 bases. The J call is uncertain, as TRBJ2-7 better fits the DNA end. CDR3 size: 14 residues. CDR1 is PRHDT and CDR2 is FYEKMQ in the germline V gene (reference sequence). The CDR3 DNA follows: TGTGCCAGCAGCCCGGGAAGAGGAACCTACGAGCAGTACTTC. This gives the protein CASSPGRGTYEQYF.

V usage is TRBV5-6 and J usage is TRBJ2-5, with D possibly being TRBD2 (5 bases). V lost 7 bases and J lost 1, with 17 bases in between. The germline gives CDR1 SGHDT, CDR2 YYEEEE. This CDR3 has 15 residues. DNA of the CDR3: TGTGCCAGCTACTTACGGTCGCGGGTCCAAGAGACCCAGTACTTC. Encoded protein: CASYLRSRVQETQYF.

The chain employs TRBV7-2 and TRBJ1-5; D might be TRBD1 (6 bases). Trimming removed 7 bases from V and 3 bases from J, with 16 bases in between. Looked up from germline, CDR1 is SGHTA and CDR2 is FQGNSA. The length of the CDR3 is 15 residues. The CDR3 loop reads CASTSDRKLNQPQHF. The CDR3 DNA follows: TGTGCCAGCACCTCAGACAGGAAACTCAATCAGCCCCAGCATTTT. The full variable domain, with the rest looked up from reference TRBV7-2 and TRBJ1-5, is GAGVSQSPSNKVTEKGKDVELRCDPISGHTALYWYRQSLGQGLEFLIYFQGNSAPDKSGLPSDRFSAERTGGSVSTLTIQRTQQEDSAVYLCASTSDRKLNQPQHFGDGTRLSIL.

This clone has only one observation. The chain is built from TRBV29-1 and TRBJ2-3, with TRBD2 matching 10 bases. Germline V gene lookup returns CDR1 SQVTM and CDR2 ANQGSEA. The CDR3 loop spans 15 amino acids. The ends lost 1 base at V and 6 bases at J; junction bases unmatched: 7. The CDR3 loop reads CSVEVLAGDWDTQYF. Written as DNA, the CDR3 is TGCAGCGTTGAAGTGCTAGCGGGAGATTGGGATACGCAGTATTTT.

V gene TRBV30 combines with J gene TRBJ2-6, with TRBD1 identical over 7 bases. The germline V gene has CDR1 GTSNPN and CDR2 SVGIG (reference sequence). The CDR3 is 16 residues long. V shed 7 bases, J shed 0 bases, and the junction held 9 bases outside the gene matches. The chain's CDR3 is CAFANRGLSGANVLTF. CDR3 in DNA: TGTGCCTTCGCGAACAGGGGCCTCTCTGGGGCCAACGTCCTGACTTTC.

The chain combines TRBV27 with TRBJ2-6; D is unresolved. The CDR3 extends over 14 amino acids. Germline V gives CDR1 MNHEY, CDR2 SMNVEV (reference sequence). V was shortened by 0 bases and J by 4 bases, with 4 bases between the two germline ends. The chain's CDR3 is CASSLSAGANVLTF. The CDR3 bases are TGTGCCAGCAGTTTATCGGCCGGGGCCAACGTCCTGACTTTC.

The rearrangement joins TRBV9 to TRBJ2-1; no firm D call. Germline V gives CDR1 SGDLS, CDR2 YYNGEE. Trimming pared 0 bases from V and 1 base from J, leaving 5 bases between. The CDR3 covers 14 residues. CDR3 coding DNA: TGTGCCAGCAGCGTAGGCGGTTCCTACAATGAGCAGTTCTTC. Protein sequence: CASSVGGSYNEQFF.

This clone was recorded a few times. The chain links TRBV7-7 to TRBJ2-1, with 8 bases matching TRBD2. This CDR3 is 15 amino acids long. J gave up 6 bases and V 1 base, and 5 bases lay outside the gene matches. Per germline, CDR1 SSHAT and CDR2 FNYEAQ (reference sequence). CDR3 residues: CASSLDGGAFNEQFF. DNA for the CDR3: TGTGCCAGCAGCTTAGACGGGGGGGCGTTCAATGAGCAGTTCTTC.

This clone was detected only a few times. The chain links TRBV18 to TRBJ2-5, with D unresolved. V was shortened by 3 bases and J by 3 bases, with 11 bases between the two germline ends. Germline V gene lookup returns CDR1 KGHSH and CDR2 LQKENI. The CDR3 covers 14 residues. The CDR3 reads CASSPSRNKETQYF. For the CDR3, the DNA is TGTGCCAGCTCACCGTCCAGGAACAAAGAGACCCAGTACTTC.

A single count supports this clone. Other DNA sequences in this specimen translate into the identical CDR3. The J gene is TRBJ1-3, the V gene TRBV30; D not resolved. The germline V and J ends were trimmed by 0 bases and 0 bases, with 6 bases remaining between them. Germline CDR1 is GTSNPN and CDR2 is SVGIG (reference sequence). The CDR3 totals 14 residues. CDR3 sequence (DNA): TGTGCCTGGAGTGTTGGAGGCTCTGGAAACACCATATATTTT. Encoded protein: CAWSVGGSGNTIYF.

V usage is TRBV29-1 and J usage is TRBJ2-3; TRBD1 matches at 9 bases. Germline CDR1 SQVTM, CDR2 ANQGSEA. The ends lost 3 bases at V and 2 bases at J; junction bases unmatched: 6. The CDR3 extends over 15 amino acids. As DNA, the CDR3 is TGCAGCGTTGATGACAGGGGGTCCCTCACAGATACGCAGTATTTT. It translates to CSVDDRGSLTDTQYF.

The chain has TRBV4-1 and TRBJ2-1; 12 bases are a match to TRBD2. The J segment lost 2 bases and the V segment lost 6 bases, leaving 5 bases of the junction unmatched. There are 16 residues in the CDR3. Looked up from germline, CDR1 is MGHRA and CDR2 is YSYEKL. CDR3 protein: CASSILAGGTYNEQFF. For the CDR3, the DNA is TGCGCCAGCAGTATACTAGCGGGAGGTACCTACAATGAGCAGTTCTTC.

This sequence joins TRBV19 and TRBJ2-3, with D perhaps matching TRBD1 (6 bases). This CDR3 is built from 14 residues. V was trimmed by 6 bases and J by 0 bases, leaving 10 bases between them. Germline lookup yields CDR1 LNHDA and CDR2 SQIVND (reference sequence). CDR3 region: CASSPGDSTDTQYF. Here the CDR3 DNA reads TGTGCCAGTAGCCCAGGGGATAGCACAGATACGCAGTATTTT.